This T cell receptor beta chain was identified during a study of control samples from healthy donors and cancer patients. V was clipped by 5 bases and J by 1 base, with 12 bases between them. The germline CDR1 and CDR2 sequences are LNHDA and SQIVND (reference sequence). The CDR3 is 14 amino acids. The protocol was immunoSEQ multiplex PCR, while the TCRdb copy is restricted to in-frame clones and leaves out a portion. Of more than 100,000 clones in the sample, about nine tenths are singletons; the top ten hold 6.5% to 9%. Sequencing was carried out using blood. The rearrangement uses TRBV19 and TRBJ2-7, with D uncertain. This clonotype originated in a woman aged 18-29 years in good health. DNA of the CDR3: TGTGCCAGTAGTGCAAGAGTTTCTTCCTACGAGCAGTACTTC. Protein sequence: CASSARVSSYEQYF.